This entry describes one T cell receptor beta chain. The antigen is undetermined. Amplification used 60 Vbeta primers and 13 Jbeta primers. The table came from immunoSEQ multiplex PCR; TCRdb's copy has only in-frame clones and leaves some out. Seen here are under 200,000 clones, 70% to 85% observed once, and the top ten hold roughly 0.64%. The V end lost 5 bases, the J end lost 10 bases, and 17 bases lay between the germline ends. Germline V CDR1 and CDR2: MNHEY, SMNVEV (reference sequence). The CDR3 extends over 13 amino acids. The data belong to a study of cytomegalovirus exposure and HLA in healthy donors. Whole-study results and caveats: Presence/absence analyses treated sequencing depth as roughly uniform across donors.

Everyone who donated was a healthy bone marrow donor. Sequencing was performed on PBMCs. The chain recombines TRBV27 with TRBJ1-1, with D possibly matching TRBD1 (6 bases). This TCR was recovered from a middle-aged woman in good health and CMV-seronegative. CDR3 protein: CASSLTPGQGAFF. CDR3 sequence (DNA): TGTGCCAGCAGTCTAACGCCGGGACAAGGAGCTTTCTTT.